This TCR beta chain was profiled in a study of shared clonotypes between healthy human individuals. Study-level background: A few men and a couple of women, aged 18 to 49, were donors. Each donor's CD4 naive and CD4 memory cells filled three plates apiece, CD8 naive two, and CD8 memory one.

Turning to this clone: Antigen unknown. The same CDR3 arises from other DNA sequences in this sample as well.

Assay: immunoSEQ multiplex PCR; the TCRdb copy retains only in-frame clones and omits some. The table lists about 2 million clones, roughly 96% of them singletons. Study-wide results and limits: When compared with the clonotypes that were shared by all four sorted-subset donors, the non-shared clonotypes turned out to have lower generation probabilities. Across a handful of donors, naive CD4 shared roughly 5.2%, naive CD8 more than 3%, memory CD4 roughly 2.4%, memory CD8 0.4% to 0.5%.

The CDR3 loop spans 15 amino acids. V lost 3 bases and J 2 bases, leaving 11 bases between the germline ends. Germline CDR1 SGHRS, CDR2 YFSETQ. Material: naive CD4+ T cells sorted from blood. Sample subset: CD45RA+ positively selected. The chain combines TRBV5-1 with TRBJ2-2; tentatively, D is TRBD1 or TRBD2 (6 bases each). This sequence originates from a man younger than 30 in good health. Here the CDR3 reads CASSSSGANTGELFF. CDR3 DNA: TGCGCCAGCAGCTCCTCGGGGGCCAACACCGGGGAGCTGTTTTTT. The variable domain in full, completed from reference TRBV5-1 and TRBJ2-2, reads KAGVTQTPRYLIKTRGQQVTLSCSPISGHRSVSWYQQTPGQGLQFLFEYFSETQRNKGNFPGRFSGRQFSNSRSEMNVSTLELGDSALYLCASSSSGANTGELFFGEGSRLTVL.